Here is one T cell receptor beta chain with its context. The data belong to a study of OX40 agonist ivuxolimab in advanced cancers. V trimming: 8 bases; J trimming: 2 bases; junction bases outside the gene matches: 15. The CDR3 totals 17 residues. CDR1 is MDHEN, CDR2 SYDVKM, per germline. Assay used: immunoSEQ multiplex PCR; TCRdb lists only in-frame clones, some missing. The sample contains roughly 67,000 clones, approximately 87% of which appear only once. The chain has TRBV28 and TRBJ1-3; TRBD1 aligns across 7 bases. This receptor was obtained from an adult with an advanced solid tumor such as melanoma, head and neck, liver or kidney cancer. The sequenced sample was CD4+ or CD8+ T cells sorted from blood, obtained in a trial of the OX40 agonist ivuxolimab. In DNA, the CDR3 is TGTGCCAGCGGGCCTGGAGGACAGGCGTATACTGGAAACACCATATATTTT. Its translation: CASGPGGQAYTGNTIYF.